These T cell receptor beta chains were read from a single sample in a study of T-cell reconstitution after alpha-beta-depleted transplantation in children. MiXCR, applied by TCRdb to the PCR reads, yields one record per CDR3 protein. In the table there are fewer than 700,000 distinct CDR3 sequences, roughly 13% of which are singletons. This specimen consisted of PBMCs, mostly from graft donor cells, obtained 360 days after TCRalphabeta/CD19-depleted stem cell transplant. The receptors were sampled from a male patient younger than 18 who had a stem cell transplant for acute myeloid leukemia, so the T cells may come from the graft donor. Each CDR3 is given with its conserved first and last residue. The order of the fields is D gene, J gene, V gene, clone size, CDR3 protein, CDR3 DNA. A D gene is named only where the DNA matches it firmly. Expanded clones are given a class, and other clones once, few, many or no size at all.

>TRBD2|TRBJ2-7|TRBV7-2|few
CASSPYEGLVAQYF
TGTGCCAGCAGCCCATACGAGGGACTAGTGGCGCAGTACTTC
>.|TRBJ2-7|TRBV12-3/TRBV12-4|.
CASSPHPTRYEQYF
TGTGCCAGCAGTCCGCACCCGACTAGATACGAGCAGTACTTC
>.|TRBJ2-7|TRBV4-2|.
CASSRRGGGQSSYEQYF
TGTGCCAGCAGCCGGCGTGGGGGCGGGCAAAGCTCCTACGAGCAGTACTTC
>.|TRBJ2-5|TRBV28|.
CASSPALGTQYF
TGTGCCAGCAGCCCCGCCCTGGGGACCCAGTACTTC
>.|TRBJ2-1|TRBV6-2/TRBV6-3|few
CASRLDRYNEQFF
TGTGCCAGCAGGCTCGACAGATACAATGAGCAGTTCTTC
>TRBD2|TRBJ2-6|TRBV20-1|many
CSARGLAGVAGANVLTF
TGCAGTGCTAGGGGACTAGCGGGAGTAGCTGGGGCCAACGTCCTGACTTTC
>TRBD1|TRBJ2-6|TRBV10-3|.
CAVTGGARSGANVLTF
TGTGCCGTGACAGGGGGCGCTCGGTCTGGGGCCAACGTCCTGACTTTC
>.|TRBJ1-5|TRBV28|few
CASSLGDRTYNQPQHF
TGTGCCAGCAGTTTGGGAGACAGGACATACAATCAGCCCCAGCATTTT
>TRBD1|TRBJ2-2|TRBV10-3|few
CAISENDRGRGTGELFF
TGTGCCATCAGTGAGAATGACAGGGGGCGAGGCACCGGGGAGCTGTTTTTT
>.|TRBJ1-3|TRBV28|many
CASRYRARGNTIYF
TGTGCCAGCAGGTATCGGGCGCGAGGAAACACCATATATTTT
>.|TRBJ2-1|TRBV7-3|many
CASRNTRAAVEQFF
TGTGCCAGCAGGAACACCAGGGCGGCAGTTGAGCAGTTCTTC
>TRBD1|TRBJ1-2|TRBV12-3/TRBV12-4|few
CASISTGLSNYGYTF
TGTGCCAGCATTTCGACAGGGTTATCTAACTATGGCTACACCTTC
>TRBD1|TRBJ2-5|TRBV28|.
CAAGWDRVGETQYF
TGTGCCGCCGGGTGGGACAGGGTAGGGGAGACCCAGTACTTC
>.|TRBJ2-7|TRBV7-9|few
CASSPHPGSYEQYF
TGTGCCAGCAGCCCACATCCCGGCTCCTACGAGCAGTACTTC
>.|TRBJ1-1|TRBV9|few
CASSVEGGAPVNTEAFF
TGTGCCAGCAGCGTAGAAGGGGGGGCCCCAGTGAACACTGAAGCTTTCTTT
>TRBD1|TRBJ2-7|TRBV7-9|.
CASSSGQHYEQYF
TGTGCCAGCAGCTCGGGACAGCACTACGAGCAGTACTTC
>.|TRBJ1-5|TRBV20-1|few
CSAIRQYNQPQHF
TGCAGTGCTATTCGGCAGTACAATCAGCCCCAGCATTTT
>.|TRBJ2-5|TRBV29-1|many
CSVEAGQETQYF
TGCAGCGTTGAAGCGGGCCAAGAGACCCAGTACTTC
>TRBD2|TRBJ2-1|TRBV6-2/TRBV6-3|.
CASWGRESSYNEQFF
TGTGCCAGCTGGGGGAGGGAAAGCTCCTACAATGAGCAGTTCTTC
>.|TRBJ2-1|TRBV6-2/TRBV6-3|few
CASSYGDPWESWSEQFF
TGTGCCAGCAGTTACGGCGATCCGTGGGAGTCTTGGAGTGAGCAGTTCTTC
>.|TRBJ2-7|TRBV28|few
CASSDTRSYEQYF
TGTGCCAGCAGCGACACAAGGTCCTACGAGCAGTACTTC
>.|TRBJ2-2|TRBV12-3/TRBV12-4|many
CASSLQGTGELFF
TGTGCCAGCAGTTTGCAAGGGACCGGGGAGCTGTTTTTT
>.|TRBJ2-1|TRBV20-1|.
CSARGTSVRSYNEQFF
TGCAGTGCTAGAGGAACCAGTGTTCGGTCCTACAATGAGCAGTTCTTC
>TRBD1|TRBJ1-2|TRBV7-9|.
CASSWDRAYQSGYTF
TGTGCCAGCAGTTGGGACAGGGCTTATCAATCTGGCTACACCTTC
>.|TRBJ2-1|TRBV12-3/TRBV12-4|.
CASKKTGLLTGAQFF
TGTGCCAGCAAAAAGACAGGCCTCCTTACGGGTGCGCAGTTCTTC
>TRBD2|TRBJ2-5|TRBV18|few
CASSPPRTSGRGGETQYF
TGTGCCAGCTCACCACCGCGGACTAGCGGGAGGGGAGGGGAGACCCAGTACTTC
>TRBD2|TRBJ2-2|TRBV29-1|few
CSGPGLPTGELFF
TGCAGCGGCCCGGGACTACCCACCGGGGAGCTGTTTTTT
>.|TRBJ2-3|TRBV4-3|few
CASSQGGGSLDTQYF
TGCGCCAGCAGCCAAGGAGGAGGCTCCCTGGATACGCAGTATTTT
>.|TRBJ2-7|TRBV29-1|many
CSVEVSTVSYEQYF
TGCAGCGTTGAGGTCTCGACAGTCTCCTACGAGCAGTACTTC
>.|TRBJ2-3|TRBV28|many
CASREELARDTQYF
TGTGCCAGCAGGGAGGAACTAGCCCGAGATACGCAGTATTTT
>.|TRBJ1-5|TRBV6-6|.
CASMYRSTGVSHF
TGTGCCAGCATGTACCGGTCGACTGGCGTTTCGCATTTT
>TRBD2|TRBJ2-1|TRBV29-1|many
CRLWVGTLAGIYNEQFF
TGCAGACTCTGGGTGGGCACACTAGCGGGTATATACAATGAGCAGTTCTTC
>TRBD2|TRBJ2-2|TRBV20-1|.
CSARDPSGRATNTGELFF
TGCAGTGCTAGAGATCCTAGCGGGAGGGCCACGAACACCGGGGAGCTGTTTTTT
>.|TRBJ2-5|TRBV12-3/TRBV12-4|few
CASSSPPRARSQETQYF
TGTGCCAGCAGTTCCCCACCGAGAGCGCGTAGCCAAGAGACCCAGTACTTC
>TRBD1|TRBJ2-1|TRBV30|.
CAWGPFRDSNEQFF
TGTGCCTGGGGCCCTTTCCGGGACAGCAATGAGCAGTTCTTC
>TRBD2|TRBJ2-3|TRBV20-1|many
CSADGLGRTDTQYF
TGCAGTGCCGACGGACTAGGGAGAACAGATACGCAGTATTTT
>.|TRBJ2-1|TRBV10-3|.
CAISDNPFNEQFF
TGTGCCATCAGTGACAACCCCTTCAATGAGCAGTTCTTC
>.|TRBJ1-6|TRBV30|few
CAWSRSSPLHF
TGTGCCTGGAGCCGGTCCTCACCCCTCCACTTT
>.|TRBJ2-2|TRBV3-1|many
CASSVGGSTGELFF
TGTGCCAGCAGCGTGGGGGGTAGCACCGGGGAGCTGTTTTTT
>.|TRBJ1-6|TRBV6-5|few
CASSPIGPVGDNSPLHF
TGTGCCAGCAGTCCAATCGGTCCTGTAGGGGATAATTCACCCCTCCACTTT
>.|TRBJ2-3|TRBV4-3|.
CASSTMIGGGFTDTQYF
TGCGCCAGCAGCACAATGATAGGGGGGGGGTTCACAGATACGCAGTATTTT
>.|TRBJ2-1|TRBV5-6|.
CATTRDYNEQFF
TGTGCCACCACAAGGGATTACAATGAGCAGTTCTTC
>TRBD2|TRBJ2-7|TRBV28|few
CASSPPRARAGRHHEQYF
TGTGCCAGCAGTCCACCCCGGGCAAGAGCGGGACGGCACCACGAGCAGTACTTC
>.|TRBJ2-5|TRBV27|.
CASSLDRGFQETQYF
TGTGCCAGCAGTTTAGATCGCGGGTTTCAAGAGACCCAGTACTTC
>TRBD1|TRBJ2-7|TRBV3-1|.
CASSKDERDRTPAGYEQYF
TGTGCCAGCAGCAAAGATGAAAGGGACAGGACTCCGGCGGGTTACGAGCAGTACTTC
>TRBD1|TRBJ1-2|TRBV28|few
CASSFRGTGQYSYGYTF
TGTGCCAGCAGTTTTAGAGGGACAGGGCAGTATAGCTATGGCTACACCTTC